This TCR beta chain was sequenced for a study of early stage breast cancer tumors. Study-level findings and limits: Most shared enriched TCRB sequences were commonly generated ones.

Sequencing used immunoSEQ multiplex PCR; TCRdb keeps in-frame clones, though not all of them. Of 45,000 to 50,000 clones detected, 83% appear once; the ten largest clones hold 1.3% to 1.5%. This clone was seen a handful of times. Its antigen is as yet unknown. Germline lookup yields CDR1 WNHNN and CDR2 SYGVQD (reference sequence). The CDR3 spans 12 residues. Deletions cut 0 bases from V and 2 bases from J, with 1 base between. Sequencing was carried out using blood. The chain carries TRBV10-1 and TRBJ1-1; D remains unclear. This TCR came from a person aged 45-60 years with breast cancer. As DNA, the CDR3 is TGCGCCAGCAGTGAGTCTAACACTGAAGCTTTCTTT. Translating gives CASSESNTEAFF.